Given below is one T cell receptor beta chain in context. This record belongs to a study of memory B cells and T cells in multiple sclerosis. Looked up from germline, CDR1 is MNHNS and CDR2 is SASEGT. Trimming removed 0 bases from V and 4 bases from J, with 12 bases in between. There are 15 residues in the CDR3. Profiling relied on immunoSEQ multiplex PCR, and the TCRdb table lists in-frame clones only, not all of them. The data contain around 14,000 clones, approximately 69% of them singletons. This chain joins TRBV6-1 and TRBJ1-2; TRBD1 is a possible D gene (5 bases). Material for sequencing was memory (CD45RO+) CD4+ T cells from blood. The receptor was isolated from a human donor with multiple sclerosis. CDR3 amino acids: CASSEAQGAGYGYTF. The CDR3 nucleotides read TGTGCCAGCAGTGAAGCGCAAGGGGCTGGCTATGGCTACACCTTC.